These 9 T cell receptor beta chains were all obtained from the same sample, sequenced in a study of T-cell reconstitution after alpha-beta-depleted transplantation in children. For TCRbeta, the library was prepared with unique molecular identifiers. TCRdb reanalysed the PCR reads using MiXCR and keeps one entry per CDR3 protein. The top ten clones hold 36% of a sample with almost 600,000 distinct CDR3 sequences, 25% to 30% of them seen once. The source material was PBMCs, sampled before TCRalphabeta/CD19-depleted stem cell transplant. All receptors derive from a boy in the first two years of life with Wiskott-Aldrich syndrome, due to receive a stem cell transplant.

The chain is built from TRBV9 and TRBJ2-1; D might be TRBD2 (6 bases). Germline CDR1 and CDR2: SGDLS and YYNGEE. The CDR3 contains 14 residues. Deletions cut 0 bases from V and 6 bases from J, with 10 bases between. The CDR3 sequence is CASSVDLAPNEQFF. The DNA of the CDR3 is TGTGCCAGCAGCGTAGATCTAGCGCCCAATGAGCAGTTCTTC.

The rearrangement links TRBV27 to TRBJ2-1; TRBD2 aligns across 8 bases. The CDR3 is 14 residues long. The germline V gene encodes CDR1 MNHEY and CDR2 SMNVEV (reference sequence). Unmatched junction bases numbered 5, after V lost 8 bases and J lost 2 bases. This chain's CDR3 is CASRAGATYNEQFF. The DNA of the CDR3 is TGTGCCAGCCGAGCGGGAGCGACCTACAATGAGCAGTTCTTC.

The V gene is TRBV2, the J gene TRBJ2-1; TRBD2 matches at 10 bases. Germline CDR1 reads SNHLY; CDR2 reads FYNNEI. The CDR3 length is 14 residues. Trimming at V came to 4 bases and at J to 10 bases, leaving 7 bases not matched to a gene. The CDR3 spells CASSVASGSREQFF. As DNA, the CDR3 is TGTGCCAGCAGTGTGGCTAGCGGGAGCCGGGAGCAGTTCTTC.

This clonotype was counted between two and nine times. The V call is TRBV20-1, the J call TRBJ2-1; D remains ambiguous. Germline V gene data show CDR1 as DFQATT and CDR2 as SNEGSKA (reference sequence). The CDR3 is 11 residues long. V gave up 6 bases and J gave up 8 bases, with 11 bases separating them. CDR3 protein: CSAGAADEQFF. The CDR3 DNA is TGCAGTGCAGGCGCGGCTGATGAGCAGTTCTTC.

In this sample, this clonotype turned up a few times. The V and J genes are TRBV24-1 and TRBJ2-3; 9 bases are a match to TRBD1. CDR3 length: 16 residues. The germline CDR1 and CDR2 sequences are KGHDR and SFDVKD. V trimming: 0 bases; J trimming: 4 bases; junction bases outside the gene matches: 4. The CDR3 DNA follows: TGTGCCACCAGTGATTTGCGGGGGACAGGGTCAGATACGCAGTATTTT. It specifies CATSDLRGTGSDTQYF.

This clonotype was picked up a small number of times. V usage is TRBV27 and J usage is TRBJ1-1; unclear D gene. The V gene's germline CDR1 is MNHEY and CDR2 SMNVEV (reference sequence). This CDR3 region has 12 residues. Deletions cut 6 bases from V and 5 bases from J, with 10 bases between. CDR3: CASRGQWTEAFF. CDR3 DNA: TGTGCCAGCAGGGGCCAGTGGACTGAAGCTTTCTTT.

This chain links TRBV24-1 with TRBJ2-1; 13 nucleotides line up with TRBD2. Germline V gene data show CDR1 as KGHDR and CDR2 as SFDVKD. The CDR3 length is 13 residues. V trimming: 7 bases; J trimming: 12 bases; junction bases outside the gene matches: 5. The CDR3 nucleotides are TGTGCCACCAGCGGCGGACTAGCGGGAGTGCAGTTCTTC. This gives the protein CATSGGLAGVQFF.

This sequence joins TRBV28 and TRBJ2-7; 8 nucleotides align to TRBD1. The CDR3 runs to 14 residues. V lost 4 bases to trimming and J lost 3 bases; unmatched junction nucleotides: 5. Germline values: CDR1 MDHEN, CDR2 SYDVKM. The CDR3 DNA reads as TGTGCCAGCAGTTGGGACAGGAGGGGCTACGAGCAGTACTTC. Amino acid sequence: CASSWDRRGYEQYF. The full variable domain, rest sourced from reference TRBV28 and TRBJ2-7, is DVKVTQSSRYLVKRTGEKVFLECVQDMDHENMFWYRQDPGLGLRLIYFSYDVKMKEKGDIPEGYSVSREKKERFSLILESASTNQTSMYLCASSWDRRGYEQYFGPGTRLTVT.

The gene calls are TRBV7-8 and TRBJ2-5; 10 nucleotides match TRBD2. The CDR3 loop spans 15 amino acids. The germline V gene encodes CDR1 SGHVS and CDR2 FQNEAQ. The ends lost 5 bases at V and 2 bases at J; junction bases unmatched: 5. This chain's CDR3 is CASSRLAGAQETQYF. CDR3 coding DNA: TGTGCCAGCAGCCGACTAGCGGGCGCTCAAGAGACCCAGTACTTC.